The clone carrying this T cell receptor beta chain occurred once. What it recognizes is unknown. The data originate from a study of siplizumab effects on memory and regulatory T cells. Study-wide results and caveats: Roughly 80-95% of dividing CD4+ or CD8+ clones were without an attributable naive or memory phenotype.

A few donor pairs also had unstimulated CD4+ and CD8+ naive and memory subsets sequenced. Measured with immunoSEQ multiplex PCR; TCRdb has only the in-frame clones, and not every one. The sample lists 40,000 to 45,000 clones, around 92% occurring once. Trimming left V 0 bases short and J 3 bases short, with 11 bases between. Germline CDR1 and CDR2: MNHEY and SVGAGI. This CDR3 has 15 residues. The chain has TRBV6-5 and TRBJ1-2; D is perhaps TRBD1 (5 bases). This receptor was identified in a human donor in good health. Sample: naive CD4+ T cells sorted from blood. CDR3 DNA sequence: TGTGCCAGCAGTTACTCTTCGGGGGACCACTATGGCTACACCTTC. This codes for CASSYSSGDHYGYTF.